This TCR beta chain is drawn from a study of blood T cells in healthy people across ages (dated by TCRdb to 2013 to 2016). About the study as a whole: Template switching captured roughly one uniquely barcoded TCR beta cDNA molecule per two T cells in model experiments. Using deep sequencing normalized with unique cDNA molecular identifiers, the study measured how TCR beta repertoire diversity changes with age. The study analyzed two additional independent replicas of 1 million unique cDNA reads from the same blood draw for two donors, one aged 18 to 29 and one aged 80 or older. The donors were divided into four age groups: young (average around 16 years), middle-aged (under 40), aged (about 56) and long-lived (roughly 88). Donors of different ages were randomly distributed across sequencing lanes to avoid experimental bias. Paper-wide results and their limitations: Because donor CMV infection status was unknown, age-related changes in expanded clonotypes were potentially confounded. Estimates of total diversity based on one million sequenced T cells were regarded as lower bounds and as underestimates. Compared with the aged group, the long-lived group had more naive CD4+ T cells, fewer expanded clones and increased TCR diversity, a pattern suggesting age selection. Observed TCR beta diversity per million T cells fell roughly linearly with age, and a significant reduction was already apparent by age around 40. Bulk unsorted PBMC profiling prevented conclusive comparison of naive and antigen-experienced compartments. A strong correlation was found between observed TCR beta diversity and the percentage of naive T cells measured by flow cytometry.

This clonotype turned up a few times. The clone's antigen remains unknown. No much larger clonotype is one base removed from it; base qualities were not supplied. Systemically healthy Caucasian individuals from Russia, around 38 in total and aged roughly 6 to 95 years, were included as donors. Each donor gave about 9.8 milliliters of peripheral blood, drawn into EDTA-treated Vacutainer tubes. Ficoll-Paque density-gradient centrifugation was used to isolate PBMCs, with at least 6.5 million per sample. Total RNA, at least 5.5 micrograms per sample, was extracted from PBMCs with Trizol reagent. For every donor, an aliquot of PBMCs went through flow cytometry to measure the percentages of naive CD45RAhigh/CD27high T cells. CDR1 and CDR2, looked up from the germline V gene, are SGHAT and FQNNGV. The CDR3 holds 17 amino acids from the cysteine to the phenylalanine. The retained sequence is limited to the CDR3, 51 bases, with the frame set at the first base. V trim: 1 base; J trim: 2 bases; unmatched bases: 2.

The receptor library was made with 5' RACE. Sequencing instrument: Illumina HiSeq 2500. A second roughly 6 to 11 cycle PCR used a sample-barcoded 5' primer and a J-beta primer mix. Each TCR beta cDNA molecule received a unique molecular identifier from a template-switch 5' adaptor carrying 12 random nucleotides. Each sample yielded at least 2.5 million CDR3-containing paired-end reads. First-strand cDNA synthesis was performed from all RNA using the Mint cDNA synthesis kit, with priming by a TRBC-specific oligonucleotide. After uracil-DNA glycosylase treatment, a first 18-cycle PCR used universal primers M1SS and BC2_uni_R on all cDNA. The source study handled its data this way. For normalization, 1 million high-quality reads were randomly selected from each sample, with every read carrying a distinct molecular identifier. Reads with shared molecular identifiers were discarded instead of being binned into consensus sequences. MiTCR, with a Q25 quality threshold and the strictest error-elimination algorithm, was used for CDR3 identification, clonotype clustering and error correction. A nonparametric unseen species model with Euler transformation was used to estimate a lower bound on total TCR beta diversity. The public sequencing data were trimmed at Q25 with fastp and processed into clonotypes with MiXCR by TCRdb, which kept only in-frame beta chains. Each CDR3 protein gets just one entry, which takes the most common genes and DNA from the rows behind it. These V and J calls rely on TCRdb rather than the paper's analysis. The sample profile shows approximately 1.5 million distinct CDR3 sequences; around 40% of them were found once. 4% of the sample goes to the ten largest clones.

The clonotype comes from a woman younger than 30 in good health. Input material: blood. Here the chain combines TRBV11-2 and TRBJ2-1; TRBD2 aligns with 13 central bases. This receptor has the CDR3 CASSLGGTSGAYNEQFF. The DNA reads as follows: TGTGCCAGCAGCTTAGGGGGGACTAGCGGGGCCTACAATGAGCAGTTCTTC. The full variable domain, with segments outside the CDR3 supplied by the reference TRBV11-2 and TRBJ2-1 proteins, appears as EAGVAQSPRYKIIEKRQSVAFWCNPISGHATLYWYQQILGQGPKLLIQFQNNGVVDDSQLPKDRFSAERLKGVDSTLKIQPAKLEDSAVYLCASSLGGTSGAYNEQFFGPGTRLTVL.